The clone carrying this TCR beta chain was seen ten or more times. Its antigen is unknown. The sample is drawn from a study of T cells in Graves' hyperthyroidism and ophthalmopathy. Study-level points and caveats: Ophthalmopathy, as predicted by the model, came a median about seven months after the prediction.

The TCR beta CDR3 regions underwent amplification using RNA transcripts as the source. The HTBI primer set was used in a first-round RT-PCR of the TCR CDR3. TCRdb re-called the multiplex PCR reads through MiXCR, storing one row per CDR3 protein. The sample contains 450,000 to 700,000 distinct CDR3 sequences, about half of which appear only once. Patients having uncontrolled infection, another autoimmune disease, pregnancy or lactation were not included. This CDR3 has 17 residues. Germline V gene lookup returns CDR1 SGHVS and CDR2 FQNEAQ. V was trimmed by 3 bases and J by 4 bases, leaving 21 bases between them.

Sample: peripheral blood or thyroid tissue (not recorded which). The rearrangement links TRBV7-8 to TRBJ1-1; D is perhaps TRBD1 (5 bases). This TCR derives from an adult woman with Graves' disease, either hyperthyroidism or ophthalmopathy (not recorded which). CDR3 coding DNA: TGTGCCAGCAGCTTTTCCCGGAGGAGACAGAGACTCACTGAAGCTTTCTTT. Encoded protein: CASSFSRRRQRLTEAFF.